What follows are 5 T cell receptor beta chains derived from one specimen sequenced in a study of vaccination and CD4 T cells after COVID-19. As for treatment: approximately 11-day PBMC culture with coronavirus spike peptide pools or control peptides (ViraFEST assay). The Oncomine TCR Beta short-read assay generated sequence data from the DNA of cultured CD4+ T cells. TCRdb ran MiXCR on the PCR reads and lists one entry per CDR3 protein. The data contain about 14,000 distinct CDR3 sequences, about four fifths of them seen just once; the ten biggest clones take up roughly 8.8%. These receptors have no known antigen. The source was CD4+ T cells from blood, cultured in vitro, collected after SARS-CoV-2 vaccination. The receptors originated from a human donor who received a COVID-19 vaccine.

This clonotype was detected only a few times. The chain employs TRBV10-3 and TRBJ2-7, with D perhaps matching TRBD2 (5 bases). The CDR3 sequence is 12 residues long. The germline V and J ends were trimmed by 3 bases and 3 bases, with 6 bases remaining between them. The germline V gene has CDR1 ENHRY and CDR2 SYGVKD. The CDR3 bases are TGTGCCATCAGTGACGAGGGCTACGAGCAGTACTTC. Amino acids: CAISDEGYEQYF.

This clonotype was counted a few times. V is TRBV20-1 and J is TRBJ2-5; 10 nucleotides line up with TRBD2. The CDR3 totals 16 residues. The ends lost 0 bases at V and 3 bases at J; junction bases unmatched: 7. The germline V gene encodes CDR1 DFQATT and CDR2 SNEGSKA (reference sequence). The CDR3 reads CSARDPGTSDKETQYF. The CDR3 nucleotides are TGCAGTGCTAGAGACCCGGGGACTAGCGATAAAGAGACCCAGTACTTC.

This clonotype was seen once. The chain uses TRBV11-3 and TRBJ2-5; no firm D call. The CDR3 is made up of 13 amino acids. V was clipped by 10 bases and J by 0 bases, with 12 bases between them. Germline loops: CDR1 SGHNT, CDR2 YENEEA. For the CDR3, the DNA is TGTGCCATCCCCCACTCGAACCAAGAGACCCAGTACTTC. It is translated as CAIPHSNQETQYF.

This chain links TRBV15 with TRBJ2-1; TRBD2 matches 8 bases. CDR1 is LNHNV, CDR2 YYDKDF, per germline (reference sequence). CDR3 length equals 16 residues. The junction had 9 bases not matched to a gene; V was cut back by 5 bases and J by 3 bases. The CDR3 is CATSGAGTRFYNEQFF. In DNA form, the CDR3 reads TGTGCCACCAGCGGGGCCGGGACTAGGTTCTACAATGAGCAGTTCTTC. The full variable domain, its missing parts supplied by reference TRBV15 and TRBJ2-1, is DAMVIQNPRYQVTQFGKPVTLSCSQTLNHNVMYWYQQKSSQAPKLLFHYYDKDFNNEADTPDNFQSRRPNTSFCFLDIRSPGLGDTAMYLCATSGAGTRFYNEQFFGPGTRLTVL.

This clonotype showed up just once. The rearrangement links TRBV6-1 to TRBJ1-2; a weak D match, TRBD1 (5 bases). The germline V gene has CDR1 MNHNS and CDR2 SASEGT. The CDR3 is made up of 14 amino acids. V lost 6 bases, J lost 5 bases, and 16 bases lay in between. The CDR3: CASSRDPRAYGYTF. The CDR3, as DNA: TGTGCCAGCAGCCGGGACCCGAGGGCTTATGGCTACACCTTC.